The entry below gives a single T cell receptor beta chain sequence along with its context. The antigen is unknown. The data originate from a study of cytomegalovirus exposure and HLA in healthy donors. General observations from the study: Within an earlier analysis, most TCR beta V segments proved productive either about 90% or about 30% of the time.

The PCR was carried out with 60 Vbeta primers and 13 Jbeta primers. Methods used by the authors: An analysis that came later counted around 80 million unique TCR beta chains, roughly 11 million shared. TCRdb keeps only in-frame clones here, not all; method: immunoSEQ multiplex PCR. The DNA was the basis for D and trimming; V, J and clone size are from that table. The profile shows over 100,000 clones, roughly 76% of them singletons. Trimming cost V 3 bases and J 5 bases, with 11 bases left between them. The CDR3 runs to 14 residues. Germline loops: CDR1 MNHNS, CDR2 SASEGT. This cohort consisted of healthy bone marrow donors.

The receptor comes from a woman between 40 and 50 years old in good health and CMV-seropositive. The sequencing input was PBMCs. The chain is built from TRBV6-1 and TRBJ1-5; D may be TRBD1 (6 bases). As DNA, the CDR3 is TGTGCCAGCAGTGAGGACAGAAACTATCAGCCCCAGCATTTT. This sequence encodes CASSEDRNYQPQHF.